The sequence of this TCR beta chain was determined in a study of cytomegalovirus exposure and HLA in healthy donors. Researchers ran the PCR with 60 Vbeta and 13 Jbeta primers. Profiled with immunoSEQ multiplex PCR; TCRdb holds only in-frame clones, not every one. The sample consists of some 150,000 clones, roughly three quarters of them appearing once. The germline V gene encodes CDR1 SGHAT and CDR2 FQNNGV. Trimming shortened V by 0 bases and J by 3 bases, and 12 bases separated the two germline ends. This CDR3 is built from 15 residues. This clonotype originated in a male donor in good health and CMV-seronegative. Input material: PBMCs. The chain has TRBV11-2 and TRBJ2-7; D uncertain. As DNA, the CDR3 is TGTGCCAGCAGCTTAGAACGCGGCGGAAACTACGAGCAGTACTTC. Its protein product is CASSLERGGNYEQYF.